The clone carrying this TCR beta chain was seen only a few times. Produced via immunoSEQ multiplex PCR; TCRdb's table is partial and in-frame only. In the table there are 470,000 or so clones, about 90% of which are singletons. Participants reported their clinical history, and cohort assignment relied on those reports. The data derive from a study of blood T cell repertoires in COVID-19. Study context: Nucleic acid was either cDNA or gDNA, and it came from T cells, B-cell-depleted T cells, or PBMCs.

V lost 4 bases, J lost 0 bases, and 0 bases stayed unmatched. Germline-derived CDR1 and CDR2 are MNHEY and SVGEGT. The CDR3 is 15 residues long. The rearrangement links TRBV6-2 or TRBV6-3 to TRBJ2-1, with TRBD2 matching over 10 bases. The sequence derives from a young woman with acute COVID-19. Material for sequencing was PBMCs or T cells enriched from blood (not recorded which). CDR3 nucleotide sequence: TGTGCCAGCAGTTCTAGCGGGGGCTCCTACAATGAGCAGTTCTTC. It yields the protein CASSSSGGSYNEQFF.